This T cell receptor beta chain was sequenced during a study of identical twins. TCRdb independently ran MiXCR on the 5' RACE reads; one entry per CDR3 protein. The sample has around 500,000 distinct CDR3 sequences, over 12% seen once; the top ten hold 0.52%. This clonotype was seen more than once but under ten times. An end of the junction does not agree with germline; a read error may underlie this. Germline loops: CDR1 LGHDT, CDR2 YNNKEL (reference sequence). The CDR3 spans 14 residues. These data are also associated with another study on yellow fever vaccine responses in identical twins.

Sequencing was performed on CD4+ T cells sorted from blood. This receptor was identified in a woman aged 18-29 years in good health. V usage is TRBV3-1 and J usage is TRBJ2-7; 7 positions match TRBD2. The CDR3 region has the DNA TGTGCCAGCAGCCACGCCGACCTGGGGAGGGGAGCCGACTTC. Its protein is CASSHADLGRGADF.